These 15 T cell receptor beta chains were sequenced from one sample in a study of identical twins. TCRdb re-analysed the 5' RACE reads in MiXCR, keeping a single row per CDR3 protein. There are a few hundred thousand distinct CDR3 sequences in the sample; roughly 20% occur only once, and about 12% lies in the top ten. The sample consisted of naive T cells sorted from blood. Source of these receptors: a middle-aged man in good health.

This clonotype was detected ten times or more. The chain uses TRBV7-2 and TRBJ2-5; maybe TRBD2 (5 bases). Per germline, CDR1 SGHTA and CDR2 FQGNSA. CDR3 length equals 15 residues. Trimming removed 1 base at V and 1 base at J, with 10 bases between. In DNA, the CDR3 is TGTGCCAGCAGCTTAGTCTTAGGACTCCAAGAGACCCAGTACTTC. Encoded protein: CASSLVLGLQETQYF.

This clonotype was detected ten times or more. Here the CDR3 reads CAISDTGRKIEQYF. The CDR3 DNA is TGTGCCATCAGTGACACAGGGAGGAAGATAGAGCAGTACTTC. The chain recombines TRBV10-3 with TRBJ2-7; D tentatively fits TRBD1 or TRBD2 (6 bases each). There are 14 residues in the CDR3. Looked up from germline, CDR1 is ENHRY and CDR2 is SYGVKD. V was shortened by 3 bases and J by 7 bases, with 16 bases between the two germline ends.

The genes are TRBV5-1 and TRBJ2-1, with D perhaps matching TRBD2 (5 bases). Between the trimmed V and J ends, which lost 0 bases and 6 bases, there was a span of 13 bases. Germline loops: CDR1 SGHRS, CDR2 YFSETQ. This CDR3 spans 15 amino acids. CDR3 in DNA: TGCGCCAGCAGCTTGGGCGGAGGCCGTCCCAATGAGCAGTTCTTC. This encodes CASSLGGGRPNEQFF.

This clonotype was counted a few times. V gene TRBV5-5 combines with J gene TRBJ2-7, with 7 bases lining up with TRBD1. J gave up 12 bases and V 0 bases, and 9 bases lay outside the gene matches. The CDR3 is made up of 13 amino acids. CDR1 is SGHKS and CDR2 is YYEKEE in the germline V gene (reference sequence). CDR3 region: CASSLAQGEVGYF. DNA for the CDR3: TGTGCCAGCAGCTTGGCCCAGGGGGAAGTGGGGTACTTC.

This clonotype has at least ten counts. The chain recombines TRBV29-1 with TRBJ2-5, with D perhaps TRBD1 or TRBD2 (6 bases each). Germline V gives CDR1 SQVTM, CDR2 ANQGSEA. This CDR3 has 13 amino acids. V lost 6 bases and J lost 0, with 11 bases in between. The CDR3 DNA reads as TGCAGCGTCAGACGGGGGCACCAAGAGACCCAGTACTTC. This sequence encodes CSVRRGHQETQYF.

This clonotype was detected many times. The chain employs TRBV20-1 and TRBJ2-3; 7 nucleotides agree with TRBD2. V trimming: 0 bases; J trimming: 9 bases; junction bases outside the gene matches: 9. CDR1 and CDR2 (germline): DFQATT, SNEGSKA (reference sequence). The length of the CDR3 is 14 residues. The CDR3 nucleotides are TGCAGTGCTAGAGATCGCCGACTAGCAGGCACGCAGTATTTT. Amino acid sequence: CSARDRRLAGTQYF.

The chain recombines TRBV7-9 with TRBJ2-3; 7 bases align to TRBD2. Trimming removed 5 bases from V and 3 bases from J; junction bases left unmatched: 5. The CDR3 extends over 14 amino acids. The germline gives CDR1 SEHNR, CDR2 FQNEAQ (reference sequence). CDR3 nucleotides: TGTGCCAGCAGCGGCCGGACTAGTACAGATACGCAGTATTTT. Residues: CASSGRTSTDTQYF. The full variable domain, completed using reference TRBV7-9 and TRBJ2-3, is DTGVSQNPRHKITKRGQNVTFRCDPISEHNRLYWYRQTLGQGPEFLTYFQNEAQLEKSRLLSDRFSAERPKGSFSTLEIQRTEQGDSAMYLCASSGRTSTDTQYFGPGTRLTVL.

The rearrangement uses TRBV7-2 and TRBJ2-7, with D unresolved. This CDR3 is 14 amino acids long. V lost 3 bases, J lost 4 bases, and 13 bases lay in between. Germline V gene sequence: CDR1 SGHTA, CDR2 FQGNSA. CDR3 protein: CASSLELKRYEQYF. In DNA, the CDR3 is TGTGCCAGCAGCTTGGAACTGAAGCGTTACGAGCAGTACTTC.

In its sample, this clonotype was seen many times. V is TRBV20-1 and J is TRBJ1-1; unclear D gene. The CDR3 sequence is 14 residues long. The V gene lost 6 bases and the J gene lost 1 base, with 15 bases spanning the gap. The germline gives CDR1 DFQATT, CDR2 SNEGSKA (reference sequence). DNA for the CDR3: TGCAGTGCACACCGCGGAGGCCCGAACACTGAAGCTTTCTTT. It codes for CSAHRGGPNTEAFF.

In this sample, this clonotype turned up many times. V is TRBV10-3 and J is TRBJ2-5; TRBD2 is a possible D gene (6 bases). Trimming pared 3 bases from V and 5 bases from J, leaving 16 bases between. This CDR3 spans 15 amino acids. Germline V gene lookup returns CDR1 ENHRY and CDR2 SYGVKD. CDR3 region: CAISESGARLETQYF. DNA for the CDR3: TGTGCCATCAGTGAATCGGGAGCCCGTCTGGAGACCCAGTACTTC.

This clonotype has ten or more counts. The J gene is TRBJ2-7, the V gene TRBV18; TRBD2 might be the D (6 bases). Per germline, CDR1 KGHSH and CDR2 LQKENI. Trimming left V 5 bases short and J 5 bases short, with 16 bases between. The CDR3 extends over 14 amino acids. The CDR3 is CASSSTGGYDEQYF. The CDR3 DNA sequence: TGTGCCAGCTCATCGACTGGGGGGTATGACGAGCAGTACTTC. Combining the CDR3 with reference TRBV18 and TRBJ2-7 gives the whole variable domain NAGVMQNPRHLVRRRGQEARLRCSPMKGHSHVYWYRQLPEEGLKFMVYLQKENIIDESGMPKERFSAEFPKEGPSILRIQQVVRGDSAAYFCASSSTGGYDEQYFGPGTRLTVT.

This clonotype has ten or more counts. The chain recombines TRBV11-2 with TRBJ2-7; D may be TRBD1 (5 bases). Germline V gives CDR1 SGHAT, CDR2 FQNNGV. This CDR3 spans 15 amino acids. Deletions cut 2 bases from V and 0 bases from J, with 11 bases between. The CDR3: CASSLSQGDSYEQYF. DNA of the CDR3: TGTGCCAGCAGCTTAAGCCAGGGCGACTCCTACGAGCAGTACTTC.

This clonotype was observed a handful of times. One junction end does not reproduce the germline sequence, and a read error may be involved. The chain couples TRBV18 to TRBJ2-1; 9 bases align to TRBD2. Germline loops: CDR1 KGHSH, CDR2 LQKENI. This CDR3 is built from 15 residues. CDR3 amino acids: CASSQGGGAYNEQFF. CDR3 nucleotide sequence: TGCGCCAGCAGCCAAGGCGGGGGGGCATACAATGAGCAGTTCTTC.

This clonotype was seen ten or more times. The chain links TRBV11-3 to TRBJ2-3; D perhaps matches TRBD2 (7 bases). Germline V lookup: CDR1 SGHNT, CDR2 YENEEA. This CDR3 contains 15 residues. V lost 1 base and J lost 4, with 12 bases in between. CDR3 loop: CASSLGDGGPDTQYF. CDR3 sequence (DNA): TGTGCCAGCAGCTTAGGTGACGGGGGGCCAGATACGCAGTATTTT.

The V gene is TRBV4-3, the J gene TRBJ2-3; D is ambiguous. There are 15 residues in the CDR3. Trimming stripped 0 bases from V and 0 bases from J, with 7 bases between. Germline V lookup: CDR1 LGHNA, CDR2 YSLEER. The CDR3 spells CASSQDLLSTDTQYF. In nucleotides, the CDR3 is TGCGCCAGCAGCCAAGACCTGCTGAGCACAGATACGCAGTATTTT.